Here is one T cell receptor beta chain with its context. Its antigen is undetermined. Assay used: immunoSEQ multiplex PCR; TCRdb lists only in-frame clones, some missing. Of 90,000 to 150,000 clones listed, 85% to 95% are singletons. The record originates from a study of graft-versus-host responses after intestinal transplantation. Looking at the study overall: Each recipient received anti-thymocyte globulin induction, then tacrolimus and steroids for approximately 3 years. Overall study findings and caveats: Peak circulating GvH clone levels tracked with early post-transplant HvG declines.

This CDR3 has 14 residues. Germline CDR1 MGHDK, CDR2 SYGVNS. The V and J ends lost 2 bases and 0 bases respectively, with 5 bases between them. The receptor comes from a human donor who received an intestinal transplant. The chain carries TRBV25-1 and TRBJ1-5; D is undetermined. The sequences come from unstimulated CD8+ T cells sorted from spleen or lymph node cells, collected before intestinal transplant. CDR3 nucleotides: TGTGCCAGCAGTGAAAGGTATAGCAATCAGCCCCAGCATTTT. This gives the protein CASSERYSNQPQHF.